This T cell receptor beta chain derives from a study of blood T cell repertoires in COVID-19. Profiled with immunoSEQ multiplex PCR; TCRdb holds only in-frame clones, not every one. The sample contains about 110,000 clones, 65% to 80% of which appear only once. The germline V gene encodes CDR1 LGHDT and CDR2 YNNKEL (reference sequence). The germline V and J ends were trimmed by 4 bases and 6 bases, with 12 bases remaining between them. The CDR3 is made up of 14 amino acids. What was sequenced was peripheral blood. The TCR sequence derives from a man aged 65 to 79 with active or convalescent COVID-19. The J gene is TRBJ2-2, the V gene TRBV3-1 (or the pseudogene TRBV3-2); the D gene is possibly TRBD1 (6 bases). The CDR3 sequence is CASSLGGSPGELFF. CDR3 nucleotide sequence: TGTGCCAGCAGCCTAGGGGGTTCCCCCGGGGAGCTGTTTTTT.